The 23 T cell receptor beta chains listed next were all sequenced from one sample in a study of T cell changes during pregnancy in multiple sclerosis. Assay used: immunoSEQ multiplex PCR; TCRdb lists only in-frame clones, some missing. Of about 100,000 clones in the sample, roughly 92% were seen once. Sequencing used peripheral blood, obtained in the first trimester of pregnancy. The receptors come from a female donor with multiple sclerosis, enrolled in a pregnancy study.

The genes are TRBV10-3 and TRBJ1-1, with D possibly being TRBD1 (6 bases). The germline CDR1 and CDR2 sequences are ENHRY and SYGVKD. The CDR3 totals 13 residues. V lost 5 bases to trimming and J lost 11 bases, with 18 bases between them. The CDR3 coding sequence is TGTGCCATCAGTCCGATTGGCGGGGGGCTGGCTTTCTTT. Its protein is CAISPIGGGLAFF.

The chain uses TRBV28 and TRBJ2-3; D is undetermined. In germline, CDR1 is MDHEN, CDR2 SYDVKM. Between the trimmed V and J ends, which lost 7 bases and 2 bases, there was a span of 7 bases. The CDR3 loop spans 12 amino acids. CDR3 residues: CASIRVTDTQYF. The CDR3 DNA follows: TGTGCCAGCATTCGCGTCACAGATACGCAGTATTTT.

This chain joins TRBV5-1 and TRBJ2-3; D is perhaps TRBD2 (5 bases). CDR1 SGHRS and CDR2 YFSETQ come from the germline V gene. The CDR3 has 18 residues. V was trimmed by 4 bases and J by 1 base, leaving 22 bases between them. CDR3 in amino acids: CASSPWSGLQRGTDTQYF. The CDR3 DNA sequence: TGCGCCAGCAGCCCATGGTCAGGACTCCAAAGGGGCACAGATACGCAGTATTTT.

V is TRBV5-6 and J is TRBJ2-7, with D possibly being TRBD2 (5 bases). V lost 2 bases and J lost 0, with 9 bases in between. The CDR3 length is 14 residues. CDR1 is SGHDT and CDR2 is YYEEEE in the germline V gene. In DNA form, the CDR3 reads TGTGCCAGCAGCTTCAAAGGAGGCTCCTACGAGCAGTACTTC. This gives the protein CASSFKGGSYEQYF. Looking up the rest from reference TRBV5-6 and TRBJ2-7 gives the full variable domain: DAGVTQSPTHLIKTRGQQVTLRCSPKSGHDTVSWYQQALGQGPQFIFQYYEEEERQRGNFPDRFSGHQFPNYSSELNVNALLLGDSALYLCASSFKGGSYEQYFGPGTRLTVT.

The V call is TRBV19, the J call TRBJ1-5; a possible D gene is TRBD1 (5 bases). There are 14 residues in the CDR3. Germline V CDR1 and CDR2: LNHDA, SQIVND (reference sequence). V lost 4 bases to trimming and J lost 6 bases, with 13 bases between them. For the CDR3, the DNA is TGTGCCAGTAGTAGAGACCAGGGCGGTCAGCCCCAGCATTTT. It is translated as CASSRDQGGQPQHF. The full variable domain, completed using reference TRBV19 and TRBJ1-5, is DGGITQSPKYLFRKEGQNVTLSCEQNLNHDAMYWYRQDPGQGLRLIYYSQIVNDFQKGDIAEGYSVSREKKESFPLTVTSAQKNPTAFYLCASSRDQGGQPQHFGDGTRLSIL.

The chain carries TRBV28 and TRBJ1-3; D remains unclear. The CDR3 extends over 15 amino acids. Germline V lookup: CDR1 MDHEN, CDR2 SYDVKM. V lost 5 bases and J 3 bases, leaving 14 bases between the germline ends. This CDR3 is CASSPQTWSGNTIYF. In DNA form, the CDR3 reads TGTGCCAGCAGTCCCCAGACCTGGAGTGGAAACACCATATATTTT. Full variable domain (missing parts from reference TRBV28 and TRBJ1-3): DVKVTQSSRYLVKRTGEKVFLECVQDMDHENMFWYRQDPGLGLRLIYFSYDVKMKEKGDIPEGYSVSREKKERFSLILESASTNQTSMYLCASSPQTWSGNTIYFGEGSWLTVV.

This sequence joins TRBV7-2 and TRBJ1-2; 7 bases are shared with TRBD1. The CDR3 has 16 amino acids. The germline CDR1 and CDR2 sequences are SGHTA and FQGNSA. V shed 3 bases, J shed 8 bases, and the junction held 15 bases outside the gene matches. CDR3 nucleotide sequence: TGTGCCAGCAGCTTCTCGATCCAGGGGGGCGCGAGGGGCTACACCTTC. Translating gives CASSFSIQGGARGYTF. Looking up the rest from reference TRBV7-2 and TRBJ1-2 gives the full variable domain: GAGVSQSPSNKVTEKGKDVELRCDPISGHTALYWYRQSLGQGLEFLIYFQGNSAPDKSGLPSDRFSAERTGGSVSTLTIQRTQQEDSAVYLCASSFSIQGGARGYTFGSGTRLTVV.

CDR3 sequence: CASSLANTPPYEQYF. As DNA, the CDR3 is TGTGCCAGCAGCTTAGCCAACACCCCGCCCTACGAGCAGTACTTC. The rearrangement uses TRBV7-6 and TRBJ2-7; D gene uncertain. The ends were cut back, 0 bases at V and 2 bases at J, with 11 bases in the middle. There are 15 residues in the CDR3. Germline values: CDR1 SGHVS, CDR2 FNYEAQ. Complete variable domain (other parts from reference TRBV7-6 and TRBJ2-7): GAGVSQSPRYKVTKRGQDVALRCDPISGHVSLYWYRQALGQGPEFLTYFNYEAQQDKSGLPNDRFSAERPEGSISTLTIQRTEQRDSAMYRCASSLANTPPYEQYFGPGTRLTVT.

This clone appeared once. The CDR3: CASSLLDREGGELFF. The CDR3, as DNA: TGTGCCAGCAGTTTATTGGACAGGGAAGGTGGGGAGCTGTTTTTT. The V gene is TRBV27, the J gene TRBJ2-2; 8 nucleotides agree with TRBD1. Germline CDR1 MNHEY, CDR2 SMNVEV (reference sequence). CDR3 length: 15 residues. The V segment lost 1 base and the J segment 8 bases; nucleotides outside the gene matches: 6.

V usage is TRBV2 and J usage is TRBJ2-7; D is unclear. The CDR3 has 14 residues. The germline V gene encodes CDR1 SNHLY and CDR2 FYNNEI. Trimming removed 2 bases at V and 2 bases at J, with 10 bases between. The chain's CDR3 is CASSESRSAYEQYF. CDR3 DNA: TGTGCCAGCAGTGAATCGCGGAGTGCCTACGAGCAGTACTTC.

The rearrangement joins TRBV28 to TRBJ2-1, with TRBD2 identical over 11 bases. There are 15 residues in the CDR3. Trimming took 4 bases from V and 4 from J; bases not matched to a gene: 3. CDR1 and CDR2 from the germline V gene are MDHEN and SYDVKM. CDR3 nucleotides: TGTGCCAGCAGTTCATCTAGCGGGAGGTACAATGAGCAGTTCTTC. Its translation is CASSSSSGRYNEQFF.

Notes on this clone: This sample includes further DNA sequences coding for the same CDR3. The V and J genes are TRBV7-6 and TRBJ2-1; 11 bases fit TRBD2. The CDR3 loop spans 16 amino acids. Germline V gene lookup returns CDR1 SGHVS and CDR2 FNYEAQ. V lost 1 base and J lost 8; bases outside the gene matches: 7. The CDR3 is CASSLEVAGGQDEQFF. CDR3 DNA sequence: TGTGCCAGCAGCTTAGAGGTAGCGGGAGGGCAGGATGAGCAGTTCTTC.

This clone was recorded only once. The rearrangement joins TRBV29-1 to TRBJ1-1; D possibly corresponds to TRBD1 (5 bases). The germline V and J ends were trimmed by 2 bases and 2 bases, with 12 bases remaining between them. This CDR3 spans 14 amino acids. In germline, CDR1 is SQVTM, CDR2 ANQGSEA. The CDR3 protein is CSVETTGDNTEAFF. CDR3 coding DNA: TGCAGCGTTGAAACGACGGGGGACAACACTGAAGCTTTCTTT.

CDR3 DNA sequence: TGTGCCAGTACCCATCTAGCGGGGGGTTACAATGAGCAGTTCTTC. Translating gives CASTHLAGGYNEQFF. The V gene is TRBV19, the J gene TRBJ2-1; 11 bases agree with TRBD2. After removal of 7 bases from V and 4 bases from J, the junction contained 6 bases not matched to a gene. The CDR3 has 15 amino acids. Looked up from germline, CDR1 is LNHDA and CDR2 is SQIVND (reference sequence).

This sequence joins TRBV27 and TRBJ2-7; 8 positions agree with TRBD2. Germline-derived CDR1 and CDR2 are MNHEY and SMNVEV (reference sequence). CDR3 length: 15 residues. V lost 6 bases, J lost 6 bases, and 13 bases stayed unmatched. Here the CDR3 DNA reads TGTGCCAGCAGATTCGGGGGGGGTCTTTATAGCGAGCAGTACTTC. This gives the protein CASRFGGGLYSEQYF.

The chain carries TRBV28 and TRBJ1-2; 9 bases match TRBD1. The CDR3 contains 15 residues. Germline-derived CDR1 and CDR2 are MDHEN and SYDVKM. The V and J ends lost 6 bases and 4 bases, in that order; junction bases with no gene match: 9. The CDR3 nucleotides are TGTGCCAGCAGCCATCCAACGACAGGGGGCTATGGCTACACCTTC. This codes for CASSHPTTGGYGYTF.

The chain has TRBV5-1 and TRBJ2-1, with D hard to call. Trimming left V 0 bases short and J 8 bases short, with 9 bases between. The CDR3 totals 13 residues. Per the germline V gene, CDR1 is SGHRS and CDR2 is YFSETQ. The DNA for the CDR3 is TGCGCCAGCAGCTTGGGACGACTGGATGAGCAGTTCTTC. Protein: CASSLGRLDEQFF.

V usage is TRBV29-1 and J usage is TRBJ2-5, with TRBD2 identical over 9 bases. This CDR3 has 14 amino acids. Germline V gives CDR1 SQVTM, CDR2 ANQGSEA. V lost 1 base to trimming and J lost 5 bases; unmatched junction nucleotides: 5. CDR3 DNA sequence: TGCAGCGTTGAAGTAGCTAGCGGGAACGAGACCCAGTACTTC. Its protein is CSVEVASGNETQYF. Looking up the rest from reference TRBV29-1 and TRBJ2-5 gives the full variable domain: SAVISQKPSRDICQRGTSLTIQCQVDSQVTMMFWYRQQPGQSLTLIATANQGSEATYESGFVIDKFPISRPNLTFSTLTVSNMSPEDSSIYLCSVEVASGNETQYFGPGTRLLVL.

This sequence joins TRBV28 and TRBJ1-4, with 9 positions matching TRBD1. V shed 7 bases, J shed 7 bases, and the junction held 4 bases outside the gene matches. Germline lookup yields CDR1 MDHEN and CDR2 SYDVKM. This CDR3 is 13 amino acids long. Written as DNA, the CDR3 is TGTGCCAGCACGGGACAGGGAGGTGAAAAACTGTTTTTT. It yields the protein CASTGQGGEKLFF. Drawing the rest from reference TRBV28 and TRBJ1-4, the complete variable domain is DVKVTQSSRYLVKRTGEKVFLECVQDMDHENMFWYRQDPGLGLRLIYFSYDVKMKEKGDIPEGYSVSREKKERFSLILESASTNQTSMYLCASTGQGGEKLFFGSGTQLSVL.

The rearrangement uses TRBV27 and TRBJ1-2; 10 bases are a match to TRBD1. This CDR3 region has 13 residues. Germline-derived CDR1 and CDR2 are MNHEY and SMNVEV (reference sequence). V was clipped by 8 bases and J by 8 bases; unmatched bases: 8. The CDR3 DNA sequence: TGTGCCAGCGGGACAGGGGATGCTTTCGGCTACACCTTC. Its protein is CASGTGDAFGYTF.

This chain joins TRBV6-5 and TRBJ2-7; 7 bases map to TRBD1. The CDR3 runs to 13 residues. Germline CDR1 reads MNHEY; CDR2 reads SVGAGI. J lost 4 bases, V lost 7 bases, and 7 bases had no gene match. The CDR3 reads CASTPGQTYEQYF. The CDR3 DNA reads TGTGCCAGCACCCCGGGACAGACGTACGAGCAGTACTTC.

This sequence joins TRBV5-8 and TRBJ1-2, with D uncertain. V was clipped by 4 bases and J by 5 bases, with 18 bases between them. This CDR3 spans 15 amino acids. Germline V gene data show CDR1 as SGHTS and CDR2 as YDEGEE. CDR3 DNA sequence: TGTGCCAGCAGCCCACGCCCCTTTATCGCGTATGGCTACACCTTC. It yields the protein CASSPRPFIAYGYTF.

This chain joins TRBV28 and TRBJ2-3, with no clear D. The germline V and J ends were trimmed by 4 bases and 8 bases, with 13 bases remaining between them. The CDR3 runs 13 residues. The germline gives CDR1 MDHEN, CDR2 SYDVKM. CDR3 DNA sequence: TGTGCCAGCAGTTGGCCGGAGACGGGTACGCAGTATTTT. Translating gives CASSWPETGTQYF.